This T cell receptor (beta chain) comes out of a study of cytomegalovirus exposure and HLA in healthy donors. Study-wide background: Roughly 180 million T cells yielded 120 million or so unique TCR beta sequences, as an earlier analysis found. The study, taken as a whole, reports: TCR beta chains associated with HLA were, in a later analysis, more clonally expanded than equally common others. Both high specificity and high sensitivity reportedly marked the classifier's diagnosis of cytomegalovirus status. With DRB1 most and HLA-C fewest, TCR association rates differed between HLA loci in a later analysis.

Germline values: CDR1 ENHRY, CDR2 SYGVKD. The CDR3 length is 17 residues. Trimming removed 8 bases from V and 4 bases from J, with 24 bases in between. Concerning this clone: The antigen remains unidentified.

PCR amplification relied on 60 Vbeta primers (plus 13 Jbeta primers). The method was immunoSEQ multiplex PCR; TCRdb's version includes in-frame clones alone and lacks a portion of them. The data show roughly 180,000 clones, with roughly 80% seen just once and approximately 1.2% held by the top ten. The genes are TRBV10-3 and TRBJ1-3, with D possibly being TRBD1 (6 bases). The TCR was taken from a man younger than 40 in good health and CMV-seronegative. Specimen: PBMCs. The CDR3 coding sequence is TGTGCCATCGGGGCTGGGGACACAAGGATTAGAGGAAACACCATATATTTT. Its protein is CAIGAGDTRIRGNTIYF.